This record concerns one TCR beta chain sequence. Its antigen has not been determined. Base qualities are not recorded, but no much larger clone differs from it by a single base. Samples from volunteer blood donors who had recovered from COVID-19 were contributed by a second Seattle source. Whole blood was collected in K2EDTA tubes by collaborating institutions according to the institutions' own protocols. Collaborator samples were shipped for TCRbeta analysis as frozen whole blood, isolated PBMCs, or DNA extracted from either sample type. Trimming takes 4 bases from V and 0 bases from J, and the germline ends sit 7 bases apart. The CDR3 numbers 14 residues from cysteine through phenylalanine. The retained sequence is limited to the CDR3, 42 bases, with the frame set at the first base. The germline V gene sets CDR1 to KGHSH and CDR2 to LQKENI. The source of the sample is a study of blood T cell repertoires in COVID-19 (dated by TCRdb to about 2020). Describing the broader study: Collaborator samples came from the United States, Italy and Spain and covered acute and convalescent phases of COVID-19. Samples were obtained from the ongoing ImmuneRACE study (first 160 participants) and from 1,200 or so subjects provided by 6 global collaborators. Sample metadata almost always included a de-identified subject ID, COVID-19 status, age in years and sex. HLA class I and class II types, where available, came from metadata supplied by the sample provider rather than from assay-based typing. Subjects who had been exposed to COVID-19, were actively infected with it, or had recovered from it provided the deeply sampled blood TCRbeta repertoires that made up the dataset. A freely available public database, intended as a resource for researchers studying the immune response to SARS-CoV-2, is where the repertoires were released. The material from the prospective study consisted of cDNA or gDNA derived from T cells, B-cell-depleted T cells, or PBMCs. General findings and caveats noted by the study authors: The amount of clinical and demographic metadata varied by source and participant and was provided uncurated.

TCRbeta CDR3 regions were amplified from genomic DNA using the immunoSEQ Assay, a bias-controlled multiplex PCR. As for the authors' bioinformatics: The number of nucleated cells in each sample was estimated from the amplification of reference gene primers within the assay. To quantify the absolute abundance of each unique TCRbeta CDR3 rearrangement, sequence reads were collapsed and filtered. For each sample, productive Simpson clonality was calculated as the square root of Simpson's diversity index over productive rearrangements. TCRdb's version of the immuneACCESS table is confined to in-frame rearrangements and falls short of the full clone set. An unresolved V gene accounts for under half of the shortfall where checked; the remainder is of unknown origin. V and J calls plus clone size are reproduced from that table; the DNA served to infer D and trimming. This sample lists around 370,000 clones; 90% to 95% were detected once. Less than 3.5% of the sample is held by the ten biggest clonotypes.

The source is a woman between 18 and 29 years old who had recovered from COVID-19. The sample consisted of peripheral blood. The chain uses TRBV18 and TRBJ1-3; the D gene remains uncertain. The DNA sequence is given as TGTGCCAGCTCACGGGCAACCTCTGGAAACACCATATATTTT. It codes for CASSRATSGNTIYF.